This paragraph covers one T cell receptor beta chain sequence. It lacks a known antigen. No base quality information exists; no much larger clone differs at one position. Pancreas tissue with chronic pancreatitis was obtained from patients having total pancreatectomy with islet autotransplantation (TPIAT). Included chronic pancreatitis patients had no known history of diabetes. For TCRbeta sequencing, genomic DNA was extracted directly from bulk pancreas tissue without sorting T cells. Pancreas tissues from patients and organ donors were collected consecutively at two US centers. This sample stems from a study of immune characteristics of hereditary and idiopathic chronic pancreatitis. About the study as a whole: The study profiled local pancreatic immune cells and TCRbeta repertoires in hereditary and idiopathic chronic pancreatitis compared with control organ donor pancreases. Minimal in vitro experimental manipulation of pancreas-infiltrating T cells was the reason the gDNA-based approach was selected. TCRbeta sequencing covered a few control pancreases, 7 or 8 hereditary chronic pancreatitis pancreases and 6 idiopathic chronic pancreatitis pancreases. Broader findings and caveats from the paper: Because patient tissue could only be obtained at the time of TPIAT, differences in disease duration may have influenced the immune findings. Among 10 to 15 chronic pancreatitis patients, a positive correlation was found between numbers of productive TCR rearrangements and disease severity scores. Chronic pancreatitis caused by alcohol use was not included in the study. Vbeta-Jbeta gene family usage, including TRBV10, TRBV19, TRBV23 and TRBV5, differed between hereditary and idiopathic chronic pancreatitis. Compared with controls, TCRbeta repertoire diversity was significantly higher and clonality was lower in both chronic pancreatitis groups.

V is clipped by 2 bases and J by 0 bases, and the sequence between their germline boundaries is 9 bases long. CDR1 and CDR2, looked up from the germline V gene, are SGDLS and YYNGEE. The CDR3 runs 15 residues from the cysteine to the phenylalanine. The sequence is cut down to CDR3 DNA, 45 bases in frame from base 1. Receptor amplification or capture employed the immunoSEQ multiplex PCR assay. From pancreatic genomic DNA, the TCRbeta CDR3 region and adjacent sequences were amplified and sequenced. As for how the authors treated the data: Repertoire diversity was assessed as a mean normalized Shannon-Wiener index, and productive clonality and productive rearrangement counts were also measured. Control and chronic pancreatitis repertoire metrics were compared with the nonparametric Mann-Whitney U test. CDR3beta sequences with identical amino acid composition and length across subjects were defined as shared clonotypes. TCRdb carries this immuneACCESS record with in-frame sequences only. Its versions omit some clonotypes, under half of them owing to an unresolved V gene in the studies checked, with the rest unexplained. V and J calls and clone size are given by that table; D and trimming were obtained from the DNA. The sample table holds about 14,000 clones, of which 73% were seen once. About 14% of the sample lies in the top ten.

The TCR sequence derives from a human donor with chronic pancreatitis. This sequence uses TRBV9 and TRBJ1-3; there is no confident call for the D gene. The sequencing input was pancreas tissue with hereditary chronic pancreatitis. The CDR3 in this case is CASSVSQDSGNTIYF. The DNA sequence is given as TGTGCCAGCAGCGTCTCACAAGACTCTGGAAACACCATATATTTT.